This T cell receptor (beta chain) was observed in a study of blood T cell repertoires in COVID-19. This CDR3 region has 15 residues. V lost 3 bases to trimming and J lost 3 bases, with 12 bases between them. Germline-derived CDR1 and CDR2 are ENHRY and SYGVKD. Produced via immunoSEQ multiplex PCR; TCRdb's table is partial and in-frame only. The table has about 34,000 clones, more than 85% seen once; the top ten hold around 35%. Specimen: peripheral blood. The receptor was isolated from a man between 60 and 75 years old with active or convalescent COVID-19. The chain carries TRBV10-3 and TRBJ1-5; TRBD1 might be the D (6 bases). DNA for the CDR3: TGTGCCATCAGTGAATGGGCAGGGGACAATCAGCCCCAGCATTTT. Its translation: CAISEWAGDNQPQHF.